A single sample gave rise to the 8 T cell receptor beta chains below, sequenced in a study of T cell responses to AZD1222 COVID-19 vaccine (dated by TCRdb to the early 2020s). The time point label of this sample denotes: baseline before first vaccination. To prepare the library, the immunoSEQ multiplex PCR assay was applied. TCRdb retrieved this table from immuneACCESS and kept in-frame rearrangements only. Not all clones are present; in checked studies, unresolved V genes account for under half, and no reason is known for the remainder. Recorded for this sample are 120,000 or so clones; over 75% of them occurred a single time. Approximately 7.6% of the sample lies in the top ten. Sequencing used peripheral blood, obtained on day 0 of AZD1222 vaccination. The receptors stem from an adult in good health.

The chain combines TRBV19 with TRBJ2-3, with 12 bases matching TRBD2. The germline V gene encodes CDR1 LNHDA and CDR2 SQIVND (reference sequence). The CDR3 sequence is 16 residues long. The V and J ends lost 1 base and 1 base, in that order; junction bases with no gene match: 0. CDR3 nucleotide sequence: TGTGCCAGTAGTATAGGACTAGCGGGAGGCACAGATACGCAGTATTTT. Encoded protein: CASSIGLAGGTDTQYF.

V usage is TRBV10-1 and J usage is TRBJ2-7, with unresolved D. This CDR3 is 12 amino acids long. Trimming took off 2 bases at V and 7 bases at J, with 9 bases between the two ends. Per the germline V gene, CDR1 is WNHNN and CDR2 is SYGVQD (reference sequence). CDR3 nucleotides: TGCGCCAGCAGTGAGAACCGAAATGAGCAGTACTTC. This encodes CASSENRNEQYF.

The genes are TRBV18 and TRBJ1-3, with unresolved D. The CDR3 runs to 15 residues. Germline CDR1 is KGHSH and CDR2 is LQKENI. V lost 8 bases to trimming and J lost 0 bases, with 14 bases between them. The CDR3 bases are TGTGCCAGCCCCCTCAGTCCGGGCTCTGGAAACACCATATATTTT. It codes for CASPLSPGSGNTIYF.

This sequence joins TRBV5-6 and TRBJ1-1; 7 positions agree with TRBD1. The J segment lost 1 base and the V segment lost 3 bases, leaving 6 bases of the junction unmatched. Germline V lookup: CDR1 SGHDT, CDR2 YYEEEE. The CDR3 length is 15 residues. The CDR3 coding sequence is TGTGCCAGCAGCTGGGTGGACAGGAGGAACACTGAAGCTTTCTTT. Translation gives CASSWVDRRNTEAFF.

The chain links TRBV27 to TRBJ2-7, with no clear D. Trimming removed 6 bases from V and 5 bases from J, with 8 bases in between. CDR3 length: 11 residues. Germline V gene sequence: CDR1 MNHEY, CDR2 SMNVEV (reference sequence). The CDR3 protein is CASRKGNEQYF. The CDR3 DNA follows: TGTGCCAGCAGAAAGGGAAACGAGCAGTACTTC.

This chain uses TRBV30 with TRBJ1-2; D is unresolved. This CDR3 is built from 15 residues. Between the trimmed V and J ends, which lost 0 bases and 2 bases, there was a span of 13 bases. Germline CDR1 and CDR2: GTSNPN and SVGIG (reference sequence). For the CDR3, the DNA is TGTGCCTGGAGTGTAGGGATAGGCTCCAACTATGGCTACACCTTC. Its translation is CAWSVGIGSNYGYTF.

The rearrangement uses TRBV6-5 and TRBJ1-2; D is possibly TRBD1 (6 bases). V lost 6 bases, J lost 4 bases, and 12 bases lay in between. Germline V gene data show CDR1 as MNHEY and CDR2 as SVGAGI. The CDR3 loop spans 13 amino acids. DNA of the CDR3: TGTGCCAGCAGGATAGGGGGACTCTATGGCTACACCTTC. Its translation is CASRIGGLYGYTF.

V and J are TRBV6-5 and TRBJ2-3, with D unclear. CDR1 is MNHEY and CDR2 is SVGAGI in the germline V gene. The CDR3 contains 15 residues. V shed 6 bases and J shed 2 bases, with 15 bases lying between them. Here the CDR3 reads CASSPRAANTDTQYF. The DNA for the CDR3 is TGTGCCAGCAGCCCCCGGGCCGCCAACACAGATACGCAGTATTTT.